The rows below give T cell receptor beta chains drawn from one sample of a study of breast tumors, draining lymph nodes, adjacent tissues. TCRdb analysed the multiplex PCR reads with MiXCR anew, one entry per CDR3 protein. The table shows approximately 280,000 distinct CDR3 sequences, with roughly 31% occurring only once. The sequenced sample consisted of axillary lymph node tissue. The receptors derive from a female donor with breast cancer. Some clones in this sample may be carry-over from other donors' samples. Each CDR3 is given with its conserved first and last residue. D genes are given only for firm matches. Rows give clone size only sometimes, using once, few, many, or a class for an expanded clone.

TRBV7-9	TRBJ2-3	TRBD2	many	CASSFTGLAGGNTDTQYF	TGTGCCAGCAGCTTCACCGGACTAGCGGGAGGGAACACAGATACGCAGTATTTT
TRBV3-1	TRBJ2-6	.	many	CASSRREVGANVLTF	TGTGCCAGCAGCCGAAGGGAGGTTGGGGCCAACGTCCTGACTTTC
TRBV7-3	TRBJ2-3	.	many	CASSSVPDTQYF	TGTGCCAGCAGCTCGGTCCCAGATACGCAGTATTTT
TRBV25-1	TRBJ2-1	.	.	CASSARDGAGSDNEQFF	TGTGCCAGCAGTGCTAGAGATGGGGCGGGGTCCGACAATGAGCAGTTCTTC
TRBV14	TRBJ2-7	TRBD2	.	CASSNRLAGEDEQYF	TGTGCCAGCAGCAACCGGCTAGCGGGAGAGGACGAGCAGTACTTC
TRBV20-1	TRBJ2-7	TRBD2	many	CSARLAGGADYEQYF	TGCAGTGCTAGACTAGCGGGAGGTGCGGACTACGAGCAGTACTTC
TRBV4-1	TRBJ1-1	.	.	CASSQRVEGHEAFF	TGCGCCAGCAGCCAGCGGGTGGAGGGGCATGAAGCTTTCTTT
TRBV9	TRBJ2-1	TRBD2	many	CASSRTRESWRSYNEQFF	TGTGCCAGCAGCCGGACGCGGGAGAGTTGGCGCTCCTACAATGAGCAGTTCTTC
TRBV7-3	TRBJ2-2	TRBD1	many	CASSLTFGQGATGELFF	TGTGCCAGCAGCTTAACATTCGGACAGGGGGCAACCGGGGAGCTGTTTTTT
TRBV30	TRBJ2-1	TRBD2	few	CAWGGLAGGSGQFF	TGTGCCTGGGGGGGACTAGCGGGAGGGAGTGGGCAGTTCTTC
TRBV11-2	TRBJ2-5	.	many	CASSPGTNIETQYF	TGTGCCAGCAGCCCGGGAACGAACATCGAGACCCAGTACTTC
TRBV30	TRBJ1-1	.	.	CAWIGKRDNTEAFF	TGTGCCTGGATCGGGAAAAGGGACAACACTGAAGCTTTCTTT
TRBV4-1	TRBJ2-5	.	many	CASSQGAGRYQETQYF	TGCGCCAGCAGCCAAGGGGCGGGACGGTACCAAGAGACCCAGTACTTC
TRBV12-3/TRBV12-4	TRBJ2-7	.	.	CAGSSFNSYEQYF	TGTGCCGGCAGCAGTTTCAACTCCTACGAGCAGTACTTC
TRBV4-1	TRBJ2-5	TRBD2	many	CASSQPASGTMGETQYF	TGCGCCAGCAGCCAACCCGCTTCGGGGACTATGGGAGAGACCCAGTACTTC
TRBV27	TRBJ2-7	.	.	CASSWKGTGYEQYF	TGTGCCAGCAGTTGGAAGGGGACCGGCTACGAGCAGTACTTC
TRBV4-3	TRBJ2-7	.	many	CASSQVLGQYEQYF	TGCGCCAGCAGCCAAGTTCTTGGGCAATACGAGCAGTACTTC
TRBV13	TRBJ2-5	TRBD2	many	CASSSGRLAGVETQYF	TGTGCCAGCAGCTCGGGGAGGCTAGCGGGAGTGGAGACCCAGTACTTC
TRBV30	TRBJ2-7	.	many	CAGGTSTYEQYF	TGTGCCGGTGGGACTTCCACCTACGAGCAGTACTTC
TRBV30	TRBJ2-5	.	.	CAWTNPGRRETLYF	TGTGCCTGGACAAATCCGGGGCGGCGAGAGACCCTGTACTTC
TRBV11-2	TRBJ2-1	TRBD2	.	CASSFEWTSGRRSYNEQFF	TGTGCCAGCAGCTTCGAGTGGACTAGCGGGAGAAGGTCCTACAATGAGCAGTTCTTC
TRBV20-1	TRBJ2-4	TRBD1	.	CSAPDRGGNIQYF	TGCAGTGCTCCAGACAGGGGGGGAAACATTCAGTACTTC
TRBV7-9	TRBJ2-3	.	many	CASSLYGTSTDTQYF	TGTGCCAGCAGCTTATATGGGACTAGCACAGATACGCAGTATTTT
TRBV2	TRBJ1-5	TRBD1	many	CASREGQASNQPQHF	TGTGCCAGCAGAGAGGGACAGGCTAGCAATCAGCCCCAGCATTTT
TRBV5-1	TRBJ1-5	TRBD1	many	CASSLEGANQPQHF	TGCGCCAGCAGCTTGGAGGGGGCAAATCAGCCCCAGCATTTT
TRBV20-1	TRBJ1-4	TRBD1	.	CSAADRDNEKLFF	TGCAGTGCTGCTGACAGGGATAATGAAAAACTGTTTTTT
TRBV7-8	TRBJ1-1	.	.	CASSLAEAITEAFF	TGTGCTAGCAGCTTAGCGGAGGCAATCACTGAAGCTTTCTTT
TRBV24-1	TRBJ2-3	TRBD2	many	CATSDPGTSGLGTDTQYF	TGTGCCACCAGTGATCCCGGGACTAGCGGACTTGGCACAGATACGCAGTATTTT
TRBV7-8	TRBJ1-2	TRBD1	many	CASSLVGRGDYGYTF	TGTGCCAGCAGCTTAGTCGGCAGGGGGGACTATGGCTACACCTTC
TRBV24-1	TRBJ2-7	.	many	CATRTGGRYEQYF	TGTGCCACCAGGACCGGGGGGCGGTACGAGCAGTACTTC
TRBV6-2/TRBV6-3	TRBJ2-4	.	.	CASSHAVSVQYF	TGTGCCAGCAGTCACGCGGTTTCGGTTCAGTACTTC
TRBV7-2	TRBJ2-6	.	.	CASSHRSSGANVLTF	TGTGCCAGCAGCCACCGGAGCTCTGGGGCCAACGTCCTGACTTTC
TRBV7-2	TRBJ2-1	TRBD2	.	CASSVSGKGPREQFF	TGTGCCAGCAGTGTGAGCGGGAAGGGACCCAGGGAGCAGTTCTTC
TRBV19	TRBJ2-3	.	many	CASTVKGISTDTQYF	TGTGCCAGTACCGTGAAGGGGATAAGCACAGATACGCAGTATTTT
TRBV3-1	TRBJ1-2	.	many	CASSRHTVGYTF	TGTGCCAGCAGCCGTCATACGGTCGGCTACACCTTC
TRBV12-3/TRBV12-4	TRBJ1-2	.	many	CASLGRSGGNGYTF	TGTGCCAGCTTAGGTAGGTCGGGCGGAAATGGCTACACCTTC
TRBV12-3/TRBV12-4	TRBJ1-3	TRBD1	many	CASSGQGIMGNTIYF	TGTGCCAGCAGTGGACAGGGGATTATGGGAAACACCATATATTTT
TRBV12-3/TRBV12-4	TRBJ1-5	.	many	CASSFARRGRGSNQPQHF	TGTGCCAGCAGTTTCGCGCGGAGGGGCCGTGGAAGCAATCAGCCCCAGCATTTT
TRBV4-3	TRBJ2-1	.	many	CASSQDQWIVEQFF	TGCGCCAGCAGCCAAGATCAGTGGATTGTTGAGCAGTTCTTC
TRBV11-3	TRBJ2-3	TRBD2	many	CASSSSRTSGPGTDTQYF	TGTGCCAGCAGCTCGTCCCGGACTAGCGGGCCAGGCACAGATACGCAGTATTTT
TRBV20-1	TRBJ2-5	.	.	CSARVVETQYF	TGCAGTGCTAGAGTGGTGGAGACCCAGTACTTC
TRBV7-2	TRBJ2-5	TRBD2	.	CASNKTSGRAQTQYF	TGTGCCAGCAACAAGACTAGTGGGAGGGCTCAGACCCAGTACTTC
TRBV5-5	TRBJ1-5	.	many	CASSYGTDSNQPQHF	TGTGCCAGCAGCTACGGGACTGATAGCAATCAGCCCCAGCATTTT
TRBV29-1	TRBJ1-1	.	.	CSVEVRGPNTEAFF	TGCAGCGTTGAAGTCAGGGGTCCGAACACTGAAGCTTTCTTT
TRBV27	TRBJ2-7	.	.	CASSLARDYEQYF	TGTGCCAGCAGTTTGGCCAGAGACTACGAGCAGTACTTC
TRBV7-3	TRBJ2-1	.	many	CASSPRSRLDIEQFF	TGTGCCAGCAGCCCTCGGAGCCGGCTGGACATCGAGCAGTTCTTC
TRBV14	TRBJ2-7	.	many	CASSHVYEQYF	TGTGCCAGCAGCCATGTCTACGAGCAGTACTTC
TRBV19	TRBJ1-2	.	.	CASSSRGGAPNYGYTF	TGTGCCAGTAGTTCCAGGGGCGGGGCACCTAACTATGGCTACACCTTC
TRBV6-5	TRBJ1-3	.	.	CASSHSAGSGNTIYF	TGTGCCAGCAGTCACTCGGCGGGATCTGGAAACACCATATATTTT
TRBV27	TRBJ2-5	TRBD2	.	CASSFRSSGRVSETQYF	TGTGCCAGCAGTTTTCGGAGTAGCGGGAGGGTCAGTGAGACCCAGTACTTC
TRBV3-1	TRBJ2-4	.	few	CASSQNQLAKNIQYF	TGTGCCAGCAGCCAAAACCAATTAGCCAAAAACATTCAGTACTTC
TRBV6-6	TRBJ1-2	.	few	CASSHFIGGANYGYTF	TGTGCCAGCAGTCACTTTATCGGAGGGGCTAACTATGGCTACACCTTC